These 10 T cell receptor beta chains share one sample of origin, sequenced in a study of cytomegalovirus exposure and HLA in healthy donors. Researchers ran the PCR with 60 Vbeta and 13 Jbeta primers. Sequencing used immunoSEQ multiplex PCR; TCRdb keeps in-frame clones, though not all of them. The top ten clones hold about 0.7% of a sample with roughly 200,000 clones, 75% to 85% of them seen once. Sequencing was done on a sample of PBMCs. The receptors here all came from a boy between 10 and 17 years old in good health and CMV-seronegative.

In regard to this clone: One end of the junction varies from germline; a read error may be responsible. The chain couples TRBV9 to TRBJ1-1, with 8 bases that match TRBD1. This CDR3 spans 9 amino acids. Germline V gene data show CDR1 as SGDLS and CDR2 as YYNGEE. DNA of the CDR3: TGTGCCAGCAGCGCACAGGGGGGTTTT. This encodes CASSAQGGF.

This chain uses TRBV29-1 with TRBJ2-7; 9 bases map to TRBD2. V lost 4 bases to trimming and J lost 3 bases; unmatched junction nucleotides: 10. This CDR3 is 15 amino acids long. CDR1 is SQVTM and CDR2 is ANQGSEA in the germline V gene. Here the CDR3 reads CSVAGREGGGYEQYF. As DNA, the CDR3 is TGCAGCGTTGCGGGGCGGGAGGGGGGGGGCTACGAGCAGTACTTC.

V and J are TRBV7-9 and TRBJ1-6, with D hard to call. V lost 1 base and J 8 bases, leaving 15 bases between the germline ends. CDR3 size: 16 residues. Germline CDR1 is SEHNR and CDR2 is FQNEAQ (reference sequence). CDR3 coding DNA: TGTGCCAGCAGCTTAGACCAATCGGGGTGGGATTCACCCCTCCACTTT. Its translation: CASSLDQSGWDSPLHF.

This clone was seen once. The rearrangement uses TRBV2 and TRBJ2-7, with D possibly TRBD2 on 6 matching bases. V gave up 7 bases and J gave up 0 bases, with 19 bases separating them. Per the germline V gene, CDR1 is SNHLY and CDR2 is FYNNEI. The CDR3 contains 16 residues. CDR3 DNA sequence: TGTGCCAGCACCCGAAACCGGGGGTTCAACTCCTACGAGCAGTACTTC. It translates to CASTRNRGFNSYEQYF. The complete variable domain, with remaining parts taken from reference TRBV2 and TRBJ2-7, reads EPEVTQTPSHQVTQMGQEVILRCVPISNHLYFYWYRQILGQKVEFLVSFYNNEISEKSEIFDDQFSVERPDGSNFTLKIRSTKLEDSAMYFCASTRNRGFNSYEQYFGPGTRLTVT.

This clone showed up just once. This chain connects TRBV11-3 to TRBJ2-1; TRBD2 matches 10 bases. Germline CDR1 is SGHNT and CDR2 is YENEEA. The CDR3 spans 15 residues. With V trimmed by 3 bases and J by 5 bases, 4 bases remained unmatched. This CDR3 is CASSFLLAGHNEQFF. CDR3 DNA: TGTGCCAGCAGCTTTTTACTAGCGGGACACAATGAGCAGTTCTTC.

In this sample, this clone turned up once. V gene TRBV11-1 combines with J gene TRBJ2-1; 8 bases match TRBD2. This CDR3 region has 12 residues. The V and J ends lost 8 bases and 7 bases, in that order; junction bases with no gene match: 4. Looked up from germline, CDR1 is SGHAT and CDR2 is FQDESV (reference sequence). The CDR3 DNA reads TGTGCCAGCGCTCGGGGGGGGAATGAGCAGTTCTTC. Protein: CASARGGNEQFF.

The chain is built from TRBV19 and TRBJ1-5; no firm D call. Germline lookup yields CDR1 LNHDA and CDR2 SQIVND (reference sequence). This CDR3 has 17 amino acids. With 2 bases removed from V and 0 bases from J, the gap between germline ends came to 14 bases. The CDR3 nucleotides are TGTGCCAGTAGTATATGGGCGGGAAGAGATAGCAATCAGCCCCAGCATTTT. Translation gives CASSIWAGRDSNQPQHF.

V and J are TRBV4-2 and TRBJ2-1, with D unresolved. CDR1 is LGHNA and CDR2 is YNFKEQ in the germline V gene. The V gene lost 5 bases and the J gene lost 5 bases, with 16 bases spanning the gap. This CDR3 is built from 15 residues. CDR3 DNA sequence: TGTGCCAGCAGCTACCAGTCGGGTTTGAACAATGAGCAGTTCTTC. This encodes CASSYQSGLNNEQFF.

This chain links TRBV6-4 with TRBJ2-3; D is undetermined. CDR1 MRHNA and CDR2 SNTAGT come from the germline V gene. V was shortened by 3 bases and J by 0 bases, with 10 bases between the two germline ends. This CDR3 is built from 15 residues. The CDR3 spells CASSEQSQSTDTQYF. The DNA of the CDR3 is TGTGCCAGCAGTGAACAGTCCCAAAGCACAGATACGCAGTATTTT.

The genes are TRBV19 and TRBJ1-5; maybe TRBD1 (6 bases). The germline CDR1 and CDR2 sequences are LNHDA and SQIVND (reference sequence). The CDR3 runs to 16 residues. V lost 4 bases and J 0 bases, leaving 13 bases between the germline ends. The CDR3 sequence: CASSTRTDLSNQPQHF. CDR3 coding DNA: TGTGCCAGTAGTACCAGGACAGACCTTAGCAATCAGCCCCAGCATTTT.